Below, 7 T cell receptor beta chains from the same sample are listed, as sequenced in a study of blood T cells in healthy people across ages. Combining a sample-barcoded 5' primer with a J-beta primer mix, a second PCR ran for roughly 6 to 11 cycles. In TCRdb, the 5' RACE reads were re-called with MiXCR into one record per CDR3 protein. The sample lists 1.5 million to 2 million distinct CDR3 sequences; about 39% were seen once. What was sequenced was blood. The receptors were sampled from a human donor in good health.

The gene calls are TRBV7-8 and TRBJ2-7; tentative D call: TRBD2 (6 bases). The DNA end is a closer match to TRBJ2-5, so the J assignment may be wrong. Germline CDR1 SGHVS, CDR2 FQNEAQ. The CDR3 contains 15 residues. The DNA of the CDR3 is TGTGCCAGCAGCTCTGCCTACCGGGGGAAAGAGACCCAGTACTTC. It codes for CASSSAYRGKETQYF.

This clonotype has only a few counts. DNA for the CDR3: TGTGCCAGCAGCCAAGATAGGACTGCCTACTATGGCTACACCTTC. Protein sequence: CASSQDRTAYYGYTF. The chain uses TRBV3-1 and TRBJ1-2; unclear D gene. CDR1 is LGHDT, CDR2 YNNKEL, per germline (reference sequence). This CDR3 spans 15 amino acids. Deletions cut 0 bases from V and 3 bases from J, with 11 bases between.

V gene TRBV4-3 combines with J gene TRBJ2-4, with TRBD1 matching over 10 bases. J lost 0 bases, V lost 4 bases, and 12 bases had no gene match. CDR1 and CDR2 (germline): LGHNA, YSLEER. CDR3 size: 19 residues. The CDR3 sequence is CASSRGQGEGYRAKNIQYF. The CDR3 bases are TGCGCCAGCAGCCGAGGACAGGGGGAGGGATACCGAGCCAAAAACATTCAGTACTTC.

The V gene is TRBV7-3, the J gene TRBJ1-2, with 7 bases aligning to TRBD1. The CDR3 length is 15 residues. Trimming at V came to 5 bases and at J to 1 base, leaving 7 bases not matched to a gene. CDR1 and CDR2 (germline): SGHTA, FQGTGA. CDR3 residues: CASSPDRADNYGYTF. Written as DNA, the CDR3 is TGTGCCAGCAGCCCCGACAGGGCGGATAACTATGGCTACACCTTC. The full variable domain, in which reference TRBV7-3 and TRBJ1-2 provide the parts outside the CDR3, is GAGVSQTPSNKVTEKGKYVELRCDPISGHTALYWYRQSLGQGPEFLIYFQGTGAADDSGLPNDRFFAVRPEGSVSTLKIQRTERGDSAVYLCASSPDRADNYGYTFGSGTRLTVV.

The V gene is TRBV7-2, the J gene TRBJ2-2; a possible D gene is TRBD1 (5 bases). Germline CDR1 and CDR2: SGHTA and FQGNSA. V gave up 4 bases and J gave up 1 base, with 10 bases separating them. This CDR3 contains 15 residues. This CDR3 reads CASSSDGQNTGELFF. The CDR3 nucleotides are TGTGCCAGCAGCTCCGACGGACAGAACACCGGGGAGCTGTTTTTT.

This clonotype was found a few times. The CDR3 DNA is TGCGCCAGCAGCGGAAACAGGGCGACTTACAATGAGCAGTTCTTC. Its translation: CASSGNRATYNEQFF. V gene TRBV4-1 combines with J gene TRBJ2-1, with a tentative D call TRBD1 (6 bases). CDR1 is MGHRA and CDR2 is YSYEKL in the germline V gene. V was trimmed by 5 bases and J by 4 bases, leaving 15 bases between them. This CDR3 is 15 amino acids long.

A few counts support this clonotype. A read error may produce the germline difference seen at one junction end. The chain has TRBV20-1 and TRBJ2-2, with D possibly matching TRBD1 (6 bases). CDR1 and CDR2 from the germline V gene are DFQATT and SNEGSKA (reference sequence). The CDR3 loop spans 15 amino acids. The CDR3 DNA sequence: TGCAGTGCCAACACTGGGTCCGGGGACACCGGGGAGCGGTTTTTT. It is translated as CSANTGSGDTGERFF.